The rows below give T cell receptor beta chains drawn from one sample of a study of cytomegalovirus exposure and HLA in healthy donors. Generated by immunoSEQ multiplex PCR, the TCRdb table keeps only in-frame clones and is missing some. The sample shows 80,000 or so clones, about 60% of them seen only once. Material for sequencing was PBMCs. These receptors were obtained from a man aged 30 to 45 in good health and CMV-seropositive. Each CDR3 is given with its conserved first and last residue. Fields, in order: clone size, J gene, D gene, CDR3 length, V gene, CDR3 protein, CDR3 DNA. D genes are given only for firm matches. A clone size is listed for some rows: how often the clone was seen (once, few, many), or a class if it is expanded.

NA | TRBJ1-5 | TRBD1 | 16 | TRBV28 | CASSSTGDLRNQPQHF | TGTGCCAGCAGTTCGACAGGGGATCTCCGCAATCAGCCCCAGCATTTT
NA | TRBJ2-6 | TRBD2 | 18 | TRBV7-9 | CASSPGTSGGLGANVLTF | TGTGCCAGCAGTCCCGGGACTAGCGGGGGCCTTGGGGCCAACGTCCTGACTTTC
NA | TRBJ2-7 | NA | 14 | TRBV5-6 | CASSLEPTGREQYF | TGTGCCAGCAGCTTAGAGCCAACAGGGCGCGAGCAGTACTTC
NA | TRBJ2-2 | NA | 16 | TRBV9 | CASRGRGTMNTGELFF | TGTGCCAGCAGGGGAAGGGGGACAATGAACACCGGGGAGCTGTTTTTT
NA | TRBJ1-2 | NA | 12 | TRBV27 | CASSDTGHFYTF | TGTGCCAGCAGTGACACGGGACACTTCTACACCTTC
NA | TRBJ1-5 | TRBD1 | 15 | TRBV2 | CASSRDRASNQPQHF | TGTGCCAGCAGTCGGGACAGAGCTAGCAATCAGCCCCAGCATTTT
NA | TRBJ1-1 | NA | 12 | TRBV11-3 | CASSFAGPEAFF | TGTGCCAGCAGCTTCGCGGGGCCGGAGGCTTTCTTT
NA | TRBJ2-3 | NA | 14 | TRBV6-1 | CASSRRPSTDTQYF | TGTGCCAGCAGTCGGAGGCCGAGCACAGATACGCAGTATTTT
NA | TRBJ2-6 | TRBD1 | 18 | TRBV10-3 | CAISETTYRGPGANVLTF | TGTGCCATCAGTGAGACTACCTACAGGGGGCCTGGGGCCAACGTCCTGACTTTC
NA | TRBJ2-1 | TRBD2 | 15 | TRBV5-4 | CASSLSGRTTNEQFF | TGTGCCAGCAGCCTAAGCGGGAGGACGACCAATGAGCAGTTCTTC
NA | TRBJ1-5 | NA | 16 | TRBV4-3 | CASSQDLGEGNQPQHF | TGCGCCAGCAGCCAAGATCTTGGGGAGGGCAATCAGCCCCAGCATTTT
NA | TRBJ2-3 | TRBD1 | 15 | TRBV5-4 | CASSLGDREGDTQYF | TGTGCCAGCAGCTTAGGGGACAGGGAGGGGGATACGCAGTATTTT
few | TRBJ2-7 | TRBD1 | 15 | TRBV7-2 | CASSITDRGTYEQYF | TGTGCCAGCAGTATAACCGACAGGGGGACCTACGAGCAGTACTTC
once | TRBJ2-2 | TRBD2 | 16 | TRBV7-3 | CASSLTSSGRPGELFF | TGTGCCAGCAGCTTAACGTCAAGCGGGAGACCCGGGGAGCTGTTTTTT
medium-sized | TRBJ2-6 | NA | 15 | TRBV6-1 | CASSDKNSGANVLTF | TGTGCCAGCAGTGACAAAAACTCTGGGGCCAACGTCCTGACTTTC